This T cell receptor beta chain emerged from a study of blood T cells in healthy people across ages. Total RNA was isolated from each sample in quantities of at least 5.5 micrograms. This CDR3 spans 14 amino acids. Overall study findings and caveats: In these data, TCR beta diversity tracked strongly with naive T cell percentage.

In this sample, this clonotype turned up a few times. Its target is not known. PCR was performed a second time for about 6 to 12 cycles using a sample-barcoded 5' primer and a J-beta primer mix. TCRdb ran MiXCR on the 5' RACE reads and lists one entry per CDR3 protein. The sample comprises some 780,000 distinct CDR3 sequences, about 56% of which are singletons, and under 30% rests with the top ten. This TCR was recovered from a man in his forties in good health. V is TRBV12-3 or TRBV12-4 and J is TRBJ2-5; D is ambiguous. The end of the DNA fits TRBJ2-7 better, so the J call may be wrong. Sequenced sample: blood. The CDR3 region has the DNA TGTGCCAGCAGTTTAGATGGTGTCTCCGCCGAGCAGTACTTC. This sequence encodes CASSLDGVSAEQYF.